These T cell receptor beta chains were read from a single sample in a study of PD-1 blockade in classical Hodgkin lymphoma. Method: immunoSEQ multiplex PCR; TCRdb's copy keeps in-frame clones and lacks some. The data hold tens of thousands of clones, with approximately 90% observed a single time. The sample was peripheral blood mononuclear cells (PBMCs), taken before the fourth cycle of nivolumab. All receptors derive from a human donor with classical Hodgkin lymphoma. The CDR3 runs from the conserved cysteine through the conserved F or W. The D gene is left open where the match is weak. Size is stated for part of the rows, as once, few or many counts, or as a class when the clone is expanded.

clone_size d_call j_call v_call cdr3_nt cdr3_aa
. . TRBJ2-4 TRBV28 TGTGCCAGCAGTGATTCGGGACGGGAGATTCAGTACTTC CASSDSGREIQYF
. TRBD1 TRBJ1-1 TRBV30 TGTGCCTGGAGTGAAATGACAGGGATGAACACTGAAGCTTTCTTT CAWSEMTGMNTEAFF
. TRBD1 TRBJ2-5 TRBV27 TGTGCCAGCAGTCCGGGACAGGCTGGAAGAGAGACCCAGTACTTC CASSPGQAGRETQYF
. . TRBJ2-4 TRBV5-6 TGTGCCAGCAGCGTAACCGACTCCACCAAAAACATTCAGTACTTC CASSVTDSTKNIQYF
. . TRBJ1-1 TRBV6-4 TGTGCCAGCAGTGACAATGGCCAGAACACTGAAGCTTTCTTT CASSDNGQNTEAFF
. . TRBJ2-7 TRBV6-1 TGTGCCAGCGGGTCGGTTTGGGGAGTCTACGAGCAGTACTTC CASGSVWGVYEQYF
. . TRBJ2-7 TRBV5-1 TGCGCCAGCAGCTGGGGACCTTCCTACGAGCAGTACTTC CASSWGPSYEQYF
once . TRBJ1-4 TRBV6-5 TGTGCCAGCAGTACTATACAGGGTGGCGAAAAACTGTTTTTT CASSTIQGGEKLFF
. . TRBJ1-4 TRBV7-2 TGTGCCAGCAGCTTAGGGTGGGCGGGCAAACTGTTTTTT CASSLGWAGKLFF
. . TRBJ2-7 TRBV13 TGTGCCAGCAGCTTAGAGGGAAGGCTCGAGCAGTACTTC CASSLEGRLEQYF
once TRBD2 TRBJ2-3 TRBV6-1 TGTGCCAGCAGTGAAGCGCTGGGACTAGCATCCACAGATACGCAGTATTTT CASSEALGLASTDTQYF
. . TRBJ2-2 TRBV5-4 TGTGCCAGCAGCTTAGACTCTAGCGCCGGGGAGCTGTTTTTT CASSLDSSAGELFF
. TRBD2 TRBJ2-7 TRBV11-2 TGTGCCAGCAGCTTTTATACTAGCGGACCCTACGAGCAGTACTTC CASSFYTSGPYEQYF
. TRBD1 TRBJ1-5 TRBV30 TGTGCCTGGAGCTACGGGACAGGGAGGCAGCCCCAGCATTTT CAWSYGTGRQPQHF
. . TRBJ2-1 TRBV5-1 TGCGCCAGCAGCTTACCCTCCGTAATAAGCGGGCAGCAGTCCTACAATGAGCAGTTCTTC CASSLPSVISGQQSYNEQFF
. TRBD1 TRBJ2-2 TRBV19 TGTGCCAGTAGTATAATCCTCGGACAGGGGGCTTGGGACACCGGGGAGCTGTTTTTT CASSIILGQGAWDTGELFF
. . TRBJ2-5 TRBV10-1 TGCGCCAGCAGTGAGTCCCTGAGAGGTCAAGAGACCCAGTACTTC CASSESLRGQETQYF
. TRBD1 TRBJ1-5 TRBV6-6 TGTGCCAGCTCCAAGACAGGGACCAATCAGCCCCAGCATTTT CASSKTGTNQPQHF
. . TRBJ1-4 TRBV7-9 TGTGCCAGCAGCTCCTATGGACAGTCTCCAGAAAAACTGTTTTTT CASSSYGQSPEKLFF
. . TRBJ1-5 TRBV18 TGTGCCAGCTCACAACAACAGGGAACTAGCAATCAGCCCCAGCATTTT CASSQQQGTSNQPQHF